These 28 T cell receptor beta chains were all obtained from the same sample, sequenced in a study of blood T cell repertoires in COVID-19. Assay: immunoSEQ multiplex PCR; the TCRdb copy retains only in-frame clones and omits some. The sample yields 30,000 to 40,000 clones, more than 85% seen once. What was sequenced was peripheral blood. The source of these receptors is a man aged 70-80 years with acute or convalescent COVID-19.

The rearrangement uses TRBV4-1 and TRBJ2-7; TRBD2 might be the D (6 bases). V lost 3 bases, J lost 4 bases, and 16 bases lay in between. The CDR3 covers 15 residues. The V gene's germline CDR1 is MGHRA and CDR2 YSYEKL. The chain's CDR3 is CASSHDMEGQYEQYF. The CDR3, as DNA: TGCGCCAGCAGCCATGACATGGAGGGGCAATACGAGCAGTACTTC.

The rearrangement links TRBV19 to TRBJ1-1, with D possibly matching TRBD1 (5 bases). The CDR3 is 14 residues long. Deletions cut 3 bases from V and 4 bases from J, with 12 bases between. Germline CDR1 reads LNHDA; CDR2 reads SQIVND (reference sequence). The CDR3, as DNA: TGTGCCAGTAGTATCGGTGCCACAGGCACTGAAGCTTTCTTT. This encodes CASSIGATGTEAFF.

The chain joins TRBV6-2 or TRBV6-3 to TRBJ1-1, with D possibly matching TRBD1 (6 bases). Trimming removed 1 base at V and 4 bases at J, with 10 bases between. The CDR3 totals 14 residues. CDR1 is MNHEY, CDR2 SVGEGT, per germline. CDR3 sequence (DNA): TGTGCCAGCAGTTACTGGGGGCAGGGCACTGAAGCTTTCTTT. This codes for CASSYWGQGTEAFF.

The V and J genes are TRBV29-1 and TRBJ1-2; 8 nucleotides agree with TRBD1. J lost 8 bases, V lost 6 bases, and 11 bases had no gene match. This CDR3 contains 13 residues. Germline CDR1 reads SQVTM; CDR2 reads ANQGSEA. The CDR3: CSVATGGGGGYTF. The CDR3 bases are TGCAGCGTAGCTACAGGGGGGGGAGGAGGCTACACCTTC.

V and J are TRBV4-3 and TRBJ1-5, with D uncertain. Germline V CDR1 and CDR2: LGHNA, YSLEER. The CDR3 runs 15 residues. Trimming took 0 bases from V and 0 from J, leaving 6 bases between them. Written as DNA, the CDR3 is TGCGCCAGCAGCCAAGATTATCGTAGCAATCAGCCCCAGCATTTT. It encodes CASSQDYRSNQPQHF.

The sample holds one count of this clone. In nucleotides, the CDR3 is TGCGCCAGCAGCCCCGGGACAGGGGGAATACTGTACACCTTC. Protein product: CASSPGTGGILYTF. The chain employs TRBV5-1 and TRBJ1-2; 11 positions match TRBD1. The CDR3 extends over 14 amino acids. V lost 4 bases and J lost 11; bases outside the gene matches: 10. Germline V gene lookup returns CDR1 SGHRS and CDR2 YFSETQ.

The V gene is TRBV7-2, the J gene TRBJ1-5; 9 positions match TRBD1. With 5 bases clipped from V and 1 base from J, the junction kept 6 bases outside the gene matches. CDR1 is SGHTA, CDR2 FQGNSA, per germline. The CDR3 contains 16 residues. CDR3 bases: TGTGCCAGCAGCCCCGGGACAGGGATGAGCAATCAGCCCCAGCATTTT. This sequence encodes CASSPGTGMSNQPQHF.

The CDR3 DNA reads TGCGCCAGCAGCCAATCAGGGACAGGCGAGTATGGCTACACCTTC. This sequence encodes CASSQSGTGEYGYTF. V and J are TRBV4-3 and TRBJ1-2; the match to TRBD1 covers 8 bases. Germline V gene sequence: CDR1 LGHNA, CDR2 YSLEER. The CDR3 is 15 amino acids. Unmatched junction bases numbered 7, after V lost 2 bases and J lost 5 bases.

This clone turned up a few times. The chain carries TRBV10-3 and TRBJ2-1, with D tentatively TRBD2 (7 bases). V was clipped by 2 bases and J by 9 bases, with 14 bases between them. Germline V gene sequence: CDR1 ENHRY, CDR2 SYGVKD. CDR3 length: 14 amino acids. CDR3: CAISEDLRGGEQFF. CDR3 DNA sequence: TGTGCCATCAGTGAGGATTTGAGGGGGGGTGAGCAGTTCTTC.

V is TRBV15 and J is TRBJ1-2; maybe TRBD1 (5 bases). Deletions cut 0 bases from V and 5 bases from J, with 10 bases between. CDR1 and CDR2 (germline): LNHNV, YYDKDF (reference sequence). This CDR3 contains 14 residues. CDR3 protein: CATSRERGGYGYTF. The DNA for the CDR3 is TGTGCCACCAGCAGAGAACGGGGGGGGTATGGCTACACCTTC. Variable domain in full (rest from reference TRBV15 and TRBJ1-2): DAMVIQNPRYQVTQFGKPVTLSCSQTLNHNVMYWYQQKSSQAPKLLFHYYDKDFNNEADTPDNFQSRRPNTSFCFLDIRSPGLGDTAMYLCATSRERGGYGYTFGSGTRLTVV.

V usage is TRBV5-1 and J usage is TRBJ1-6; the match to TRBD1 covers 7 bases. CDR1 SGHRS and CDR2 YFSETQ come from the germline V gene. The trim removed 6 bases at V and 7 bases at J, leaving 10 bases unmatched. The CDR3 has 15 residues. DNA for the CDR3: TGCGCCAGCACCGAACCGGGACAGTTAAATTCACCCCTCCACTTT. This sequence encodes CASTEPGQLNSPLHF. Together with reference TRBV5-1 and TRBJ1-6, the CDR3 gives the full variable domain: KAGVTQTPRYLIKTRGQQVTLSCSPISGHRSVSWYQQTPGQGLQFLFEYFSETQRNKGNFPGRFSGRQFSNSRSEMNVSTLELGDSALYLCASTEPGQLNSPLHFGNGTRLTVT.

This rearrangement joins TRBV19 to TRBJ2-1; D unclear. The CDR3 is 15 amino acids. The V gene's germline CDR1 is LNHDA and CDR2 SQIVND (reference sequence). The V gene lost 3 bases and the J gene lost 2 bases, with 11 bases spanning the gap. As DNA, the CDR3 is TGTGCCAGTAGTATCCTAGGAGAGGCCTACAATGAGCAGTTCTTC. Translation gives CASSILGEAYNEQFF.

The CDR3, as DNA: TGTGCCACCAGTGAACTGACAGAAAGGGGGAATGAAAAACTGTTTTTT. This gives the protein CATSELTERGNEKLFF. This chain uses TRBV24-1 with TRBJ1-4; D might be TRBD1 (6 bases). The ends were cut back, 4 bases at V and 5 bases at J, with 16 bases in the middle. Germline V lookup: CDR1 KGHDR, CDR2 SFDVKD. The CDR3 consists of 16 residues.

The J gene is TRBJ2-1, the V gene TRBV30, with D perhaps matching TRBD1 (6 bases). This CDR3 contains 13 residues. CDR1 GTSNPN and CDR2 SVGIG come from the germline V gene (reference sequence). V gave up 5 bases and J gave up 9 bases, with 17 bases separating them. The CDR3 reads CAWVRGMGGEQFF. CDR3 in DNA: TGTGCCTGGGTGAGGGGGATGGGTGGTGAGCAGTTCTTC.

Written as DNA, the CDR3 is TGTGCCAGCAGCTTAGAACCAGGGAATGGCTACACCTTC. The encoded protein is CASSLEPGNGYTF. The chain combines TRBV7-9 with TRBJ1-2; the D gene is possibly TRBD1 (5 bases). The CDR3 runs 13 residues. Germline-derived CDR1 and CDR2 are SEHNR and FQNEAQ (reference sequence). V lost 1 base and J 6 bases, leaving 9 bases between the germline ends.

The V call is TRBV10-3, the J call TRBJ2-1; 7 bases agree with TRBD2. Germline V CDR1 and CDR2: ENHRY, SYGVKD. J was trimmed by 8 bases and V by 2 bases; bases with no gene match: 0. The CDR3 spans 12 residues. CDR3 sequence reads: CAISEGGDEQFF. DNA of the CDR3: TGTGCCATCAGTGAGGGGGGGGATGAGCAGTTCTTC.

Written as DNA, the CDR3 is TGTGCCAGCAGATTGGAGCCGAGGGGGTTCGAGCAGTACTTC. Amino acid sequence: CASRLEPRGFEQYF. The V call is TRBV7-2, the J call TRBJ2-7; TRBD1 might be the D (6 bases). The CDR3 covers 14 residues. Trimming shortened V by 6 bases and J by 6 bases, and 18 bases separated the two germline ends. Germline lookup yields CDR1 SGHTA and CDR2 FQGNSA.

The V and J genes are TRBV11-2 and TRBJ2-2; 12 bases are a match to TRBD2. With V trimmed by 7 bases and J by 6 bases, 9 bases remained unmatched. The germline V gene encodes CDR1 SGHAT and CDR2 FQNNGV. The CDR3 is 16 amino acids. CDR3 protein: CASTSSGRAYPGELFF. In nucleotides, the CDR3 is TGTGCCAGCACCTCTAGCGGGAGGGCCTACCCCGGGGAGCTGTTTTTT. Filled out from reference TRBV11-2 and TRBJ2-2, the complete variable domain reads EAGVAQSPRYKIIEKRQSVAFWCNPISGHATLYWYQQILGQGPKLLIQFQNNGVVDDSQLPKDRFSAERLKGVDSTLKIQPAKLEDSAVYLCASTSSGRAYPGELFFGEGSRLTVL.

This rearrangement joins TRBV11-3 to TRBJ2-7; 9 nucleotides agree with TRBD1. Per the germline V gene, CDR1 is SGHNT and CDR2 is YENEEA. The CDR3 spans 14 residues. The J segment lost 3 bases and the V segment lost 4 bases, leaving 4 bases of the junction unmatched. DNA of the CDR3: TGTGCCAGCAGCTCCTCGACAGGGGGCTACGAGCAGTACTTC. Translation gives CASSSSTGGYEQYF.

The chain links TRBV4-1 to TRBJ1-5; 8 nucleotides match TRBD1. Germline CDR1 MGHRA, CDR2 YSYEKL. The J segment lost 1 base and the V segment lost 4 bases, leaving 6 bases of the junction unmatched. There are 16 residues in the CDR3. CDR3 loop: CASSPKGQGSNQPQHF. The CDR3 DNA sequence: TGCGCCAGCAGCCCAAAAGGACAGGGCAGCAATCAGCCCCAGCATTTT.

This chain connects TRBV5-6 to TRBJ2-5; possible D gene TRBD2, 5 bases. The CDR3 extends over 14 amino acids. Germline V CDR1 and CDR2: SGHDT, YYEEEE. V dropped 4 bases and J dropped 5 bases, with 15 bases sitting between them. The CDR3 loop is CASSDSRAEETQYF. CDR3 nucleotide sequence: TGTGCCAGCAGCGACTCGAGGGCCGAGGAGACCCAGTACTTC.

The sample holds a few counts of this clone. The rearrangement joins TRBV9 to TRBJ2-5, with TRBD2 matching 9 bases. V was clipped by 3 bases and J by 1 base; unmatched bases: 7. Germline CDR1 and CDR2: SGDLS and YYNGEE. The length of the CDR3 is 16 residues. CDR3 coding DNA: TGTGCCAGCAGCGCCCAATCGACTAGCGGCCAAGAGACCCAGTACTTC. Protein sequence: CASSAQSTSGQETQYF.

The CDR3 DNA reads as TGCAGCGTCCTTCTCTCCTACGAGCAGTACTTC. Translating it yields CSVLLSYEQYF. V is TRBV29-1 and J is TRBJ2-7; D not resolved. The CDR3 loop spans 11 amino acids. The V end lost 6 bases, the J end lost 0 bases, and 6 bases lay between the germline ends. Germline CDR1 is SQVTM and CDR2 is ANQGSEA.

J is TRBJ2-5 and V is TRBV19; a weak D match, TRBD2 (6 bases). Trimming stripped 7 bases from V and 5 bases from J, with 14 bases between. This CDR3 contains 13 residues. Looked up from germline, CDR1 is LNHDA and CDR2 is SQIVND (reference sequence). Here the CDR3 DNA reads TGTGCCAGTACCGCGGACGGAGGGGAGACCCAGTACTTC. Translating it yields CASTADGGETQYF.

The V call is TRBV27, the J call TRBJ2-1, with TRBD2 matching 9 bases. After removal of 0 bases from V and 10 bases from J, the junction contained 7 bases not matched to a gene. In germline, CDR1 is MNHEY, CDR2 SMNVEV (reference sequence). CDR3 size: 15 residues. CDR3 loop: CASSLSGGRAGEQFF. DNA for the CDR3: TGTGCCAGCAGTTTATCTGGCGGGAGGGCAGGGGAGCAGTTCTTC.

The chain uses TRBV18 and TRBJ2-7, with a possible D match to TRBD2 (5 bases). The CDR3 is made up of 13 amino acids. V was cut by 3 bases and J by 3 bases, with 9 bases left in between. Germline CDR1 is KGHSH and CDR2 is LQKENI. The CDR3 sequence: CASSPEASYEQYF. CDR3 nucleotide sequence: TGTGCCAGCTCACCGGAGGCCAGCTACGAGCAGTACTTC.

DNA for the CDR3: TGTGCCAGCAGCCCCCGGACTAGCGGGCCAAGCACAGATACGCAGTATTTT. Translated: CASSPRTSGPSTDTQYF. J is TRBJ2-3 and V is TRBV7-2; 11 bases agree with TRBD2. The CDR3 contains 17 residues. Germline lookup yields CDR1 SGHTA and CDR2 FQGNSA. Losses at the gene ends were 5 bases for V and 0 bases for J; bases not matched to a gene: 7.

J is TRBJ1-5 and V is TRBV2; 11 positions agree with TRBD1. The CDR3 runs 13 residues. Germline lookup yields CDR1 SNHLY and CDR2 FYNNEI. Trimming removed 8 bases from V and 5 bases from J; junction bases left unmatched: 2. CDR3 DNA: TGTGCCAGCGGGACAGGGGGTTATCAGCCCCAGCATTTT. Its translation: CASGTGGYQPQHF.